This TCR beta chain was obtained from a study of blood T cell repertoires in COVID-19. V trimming: 6 bases; J trimming: 3 bases; junction bases outside the gene matches: 6. The germline gives CDR1 MDHEN, CDR2 SYDVKM. The CDR3 runs 15 residues. Profiled with immunoSEQ multiplex PCR; TCRdb holds only in-frame clones, not every one. This sample has 200,000 to 250,000 clones, with around three quarters found just once. The gene calls are TRBV28 and TRBJ2-5; TRBD2 matches at 11 bases. The sample was peripheral blood. The TCR sequence derives from a woman in her 70s with acute or convalescent COVID-19. The CDR3 sequence is CASRSWGLAEETQYF. The CDR3 DNA sequence: TGTGCCAGCAGATCCTGGGGACTAGCGGAAGAGACCCAGTACTTC.